What follows are 13 T cell receptor beta chains derived from one specimen sequenced in a study of blood T cells in healthy people across ages. PCR was performed a second time for about 6 to 12 cycles using a sample-barcoded 5' primer and a J-beta primer mix. Using its own MiXCR run on the 5' RACE reads, TCRdb lists one record per CDR3 protein. The sample lists about 800,000 distinct CDR3 sequences, 58% seen once, with 22% in the top ten. Sequenced sample: blood. The receptor set was obtained from a man in his thirties or forties in good health.

This clonotype was recorded once. A junction end diverges from the germline sequence, so it may reflect a read error. This chain uses TRBV29-1 with TRBJ2-1; 9 nucleotides align to TRBD2. Germline CDR1 reads SQVTM; CDR2 reads ANQGSEA. The CDR3 runs to 18 residues. In DNA, the CDR3 is TGCAGCGTTGTGGGAGCACTAGCGGGTATGACCCCCTACAATGAGCGGTTCTTC. Encoded protein: CSVVGALAGMTPYNERFF.

The chain carries TRBV5-1 and TRBJ2-5, with 7 bases matching TRBD2. This CDR3 comprises 12 residues. V shed 0 bases and J 9 bases; nucleotides not matched to a gene: 2. The germline V gene has CDR1 SGHRS and CDR2 YFSETQ. DNA for the CDR3: TGCGCCAGCAGCTTGGATCGGGAGGCCCAGTACTTC. Translation: CASSLDREAQYF.

The CDR3 DNA is TGTGCCAGCAGTGGCCCCGGGACAGCCTCCTACGAGCAGTACTTC. Its protein is CASSGPGTASYEQYF. This chain joins TRBV6-5 and TRBJ2-7; 7 positions agree with TRBD1. There are 15 residues in the CDR3. The trim removed 5 bases at V and 0 bases at J, leaving 7 bases unmatched. Germline assignment: CDR1 MNHEY and CDR2 SVGAGI.

The J gene is TRBJ2-1, the V gene TRBV27; TRBD2 aligns across 9 bases. This CDR3 is 17 amino acids long. CDR1 is MNHEY and CDR2 is SMNVEV in the germline V gene (reference sequence). V lost 2 bases, J lost 4 bases, and 9 bases stayed unmatched. The CDR3 DNA reads TGTGCCAGCAGTTTACGTGGCGCGGGAGGGCCTTACAATGAGCAGTTCTTC. This translates into CASSLRGAGGPYNEQFF.

This clonotype appeared a few times. V is TRBV27 and J is TRBJ2-7; D is perhaps TRBD2 (7 bases). This CDR3 is 12 amino acids long. Germline-derived CDR1 and CDR2 are MNHEY and SMNVEV (reference sequence). V was clipped by 8 bases and J by 5 bases, with 13 bases between them. The CDR3 bases are TGTGCCAGCGGCCGGGGGGCTCACGAGCAGTACTTC. This encodes CASGRGAHEQYF.

This clonotype was detected a few times. The chain carries TRBV7-2 and TRBJ2-7; 9 nucleotides agree with TRBD1. Looked up from germline, CDR1 is SGHTA and CDR2 is FQGNSA. The CDR3 totals 14 residues. V dropped 4 bases and J dropped 6; count of bases not matched to a gene: 7. CDR3 residues: CASSSGTGPREQYF. The CDR3 region has the DNA TGTGCCAGCAGCTCCGGGACAGGGCCGCGCGAGCAGTACTTC.

This chain links TRBV4-1 with TRBJ1-1, with TRBD1 identical over 8 bases. In germline, CDR1 is MGHRA, CDR2 YSYEKL. The CDR3 extends over 15 amino acids. V lost 1 base to trimming and J lost 6 bases; unmatched junction nucleotides: 7. The CDR3 loop reads CASSQVPGGLPEAFF. DNA of the CDR3: TGCGCCAGCAGCCAAGTGCCAGGGGGCCTCCCTGAAGCTTTCTTT.

Worth noting for this clonotype: The junction departs from the called germline gene at one end, perhaps through a read error. Here the CDR3 reads CAGSLVGRRQPQHF. The CDR3 DNA reads TGTGCCGGCAGTTTGGTCGGACGGCGTCAGCCCCAGCATTTT. The chain combines TRBV12-3 or TRBV12-4 with TRBJ1-5, with D uncertain. CDR3 size: 14 residues.

This clonotype has just a few counts. The chain is built from TRBV7-2 and TRBJ2-5; TRBD2 is a possible D gene (5 bases). Trimming pared 5 bases from V and 2 bases from J, leaving 18 bases between. Germline CDR1 reads SGHTA; CDR2 reads FQGNSA. This CDR3 contains 16 residues. CDR3 amino acids: CASSPNLPSRQETQYF. Here the CDR3 DNA reads TGTGCCAGCAGCCCTAACCTCCCTAGCCGGCAAGAGACCCAGTACTTC.

This clonotype was observed a few times. V usage is TRBV6-5 and J usage is TRBJ1-2, with 7 positions matching TRBD1. Germline V gene lookup returns CDR1 MNHEY and CDR2 SVGAGI. CDR3 length equals 15 residues. V was clipped by 5 bases and J by 2 bases; unmatched bases: 8. The CDR3 reads CASSPQTGKNYGYTF. CDR3 nucleotide sequence: TGTGCCAGCAGTCCCCAGACAGGGAAAAACTATGGCTACACCTTC.

This chain connects TRBV27 to TRBJ2-7; 8 bases are a match to TRBD1. Trimming took 5 bases from V and 9 from J; bases not matched to a gene: 9. CDR1 is MNHEY and CDR2 is SMNVEV in the germline V gene (reference sequence). The CDR3 runs to 13 residues. The CDR3 protein is CASSTGTGLTQYF. In DNA, the CDR3 is TGTGCCAGCAGTACCGGGACAGGTCTAACGCAGTACTTC.

CDR3 coding DNA: TGCGCCAGCTCGAGGGCGAGCGGGAGCTACGAGCAGTACTTC. Amino acids: CASSRASGSYEQYF. The chain uses TRBV5-1 and TRBJ2-5; the match to TRBD2 covers 8 bases. The DNA end is more similar to TRBJ2-7, so the J call may be wrong. The length of the CDR3 is 14 residues. Looked up from germline, CDR1 is SGHRS and CDR2 is YFSETQ.

The chain links TRBV7-2 to TRBJ2-7, with D perhaps given as TRBD1 or TRBD2 (7 bases each). Trimming took 5 bases from V and 2 from J, leaving 13 bases between them. The CDR3 consists of 14 residues. The germline V gene encodes CDR1 SGHTA and CDR2 FQGNSA. As DNA, the CDR3 is TGTGCCAGCAGCCGGGGGGACAGTCCCTACGAGCAGTACTTC. The encoded protein is CASSRGDSPYEQYF.